A single sample is the source of the 10 T cell receptor beta chains below, sequenced in a study of technical replicates of blood from several donors. Sequencing was performed with immunoSEQ multiplex PCR; in TCRdb, only in-frame clones are kept and a portion is missing. The sample has 80,000 to 100,000 clones, 95% seen once. Sequenced material: T cells isolated from PBMCs. These receptors were taken from a human donor in good health.

The V and J genes are TRBV30 and TRBJ2-5, with a possible D match to TRBD1 (5 bases). V lost 3 bases, J lost 5 bases, and 16 bases lay in between. Germline-derived CDR1 and CDR2 are GTSNPN and SVGIG (reference sequence). CDR3 length: 14 residues. The CDR3 nucleotides read TGTGCCTGGAGGCCTAAGGGGCAGAGGGAGACCCAGTACTTC. Translated, it gives CAWRPKGQRETQYF.

The J gene is TRBJ1-2, the V gene TRBV7-9; possible D gene TRBD1, 5 bases. CDR3 length equals 16 residues. Trimming took 5 bases from V and 0 from J, leaving 16 bases between them. Germline assignment: CDR1 SEHNR and CDR2 FQNEAQ (reference sequence). CDR3 sequence (DNA): TGTGCCAGCAGCACCGATACAGGACTACCTAACTATGGCTACACCTTC. Amino acids: CASSTDTGLPNYGYTF.

The gene calls are TRBV6-6 and TRBJ1-4; TRBD1 agrees at 8 bases. CDR1 is MNHNY, CDR2 SVGAGI, per germline (reference sequence). This CDR3 is 16 amino acids long. J was trimmed by 5 bases and V by 4 bases; bases with no gene match: 9. The CDR3 DNA reads TGTGCCAGCAGTTTTTCGAAACAGGGGGGAAATGAAAAACTGTTTTTT. Translation gives CASSFSKQGGNEKLFF.

This clone has only a few counts. This chain uses TRBV19 with TRBJ2-1; D remains unclear. Germline lookup yields CDR1 LNHDA and CDR2 SQIVND (reference sequence). Trimming shortened V by 5 bases and J by 0 bases, and 8 bases separated the two germline ends. The CDR3 spans 14 residues. CDR3 nucleotide sequence: TGTGCCAGTAGTCCGATCTACTCCTACAATGAGCAGTTCTTC. This codes for CASSPIYSYNEQFF.

The genes are TRBV27 and TRBJ2-1; maybe TRBD2 (5 bases). CDR1 and CDR2 from the germline V gene are MNHEY and SMNVEV (reference sequence). V lost 4 bases, J lost 3 bases, and 19 bases lay in between. This CDR3 comprises 17 residues. CDR3 sequence reads: CASSSYDLRRGYNEQFF. The CDR3 DNA reads as TGTGCCAGCAGTTCCTACGACTTACGCCGGGGCTACAATGAGCAGTTCTTC.

The rearrangement links TRBV29-1 to TRBJ2-7, with 10 bases aligning to TRBD1. The germline CDR1 and CDR2 sequences are SQVTM and ANQGSEA. J was trimmed by 3 bases and V by 6 bases; bases with no gene match: 5. This CDR3 spans 13 amino acids. The CDR3 region is CSVGTGEFYEQYF. For the CDR3, the DNA is TGCAGCGTGGGGACAGGGGAGTTCTACGAGCAGTACTTC.

The chain uses TRBV10-2 and TRBJ2-2; 10 bases match TRBD1. There are 15 residues in the CDR3. The J segment lost 4 bases and the V segment lost 6 bases, leaving 5 bases of the junction unmatched. Germline CDR1 is WSHSY and CDR2 is SAAADI. The CDR3 DNA follows: TGCGCCAGCAGCCGACAGGGGGCCGGCACCGGGGAGCTGTTTTTT. Amino acids: CASSRQGAGTGELFF.

The chain combines TRBV28 with TRBJ2-1; 9 bases are shared with TRBD2. This CDR3 contains 15 residues. V shed 6 bases, J shed 8 bases, and the junction held 11 bases outside the gene matches. From germline, CDR1 is MDHEN and CDR2 SYDVKM. The CDR3 region is CASSPRTSVRDEQFF. CDR3 DNA sequence: TGTGCCAGCAGCCCGCGGACTAGCGTGCGAGATGAGCAGTTCTTC.

The genes are TRBV10-3 and TRBJ2-3; D is ambiguous. CDR3 length equals 16 residues. Trimming removed 4 bases at V and 2 bases at J, with 16 bases between. The germline V gene has CDR1 ENHRY and CDR2 SYGVKD. The CDR3 nucleotides read TGTGCCATCAGTGCATTCACATCCACCCCCACAGATACGCAGTATTTT. Translating it yields CAISAFTSTPTDTQYF.

The V call is TRBV28, the J call TRBJ1-1; D is perhaps TRBD1 (6 bases). Germline CDR1 and CDR2: MDHEN and SYDVKM. There are 14 residues in the CDR3. V lost 4 bases, J lost 3 bases, and 12 bases lay in between. CDR3 sequence (DNA): TGTGCCAGCAGTTCATGGGGGGCGGACACTGAAGCTTTCTTT. Its protein product is CASSSWGADTEAFF.